This T cell receptor (beta chain) came from a study of blood T cell repertoires in COVID-19. Germline V gene lookup returns CDR1 MNHEY and CDR2 SMNVEV (reference sequence). Trimming took 7 bases from V and 2 from J, leaving 18 bases between them. The CDR3 spans 15 residues. Sequencing used immunoSEQ multiplex PCR; TCRdb keeps in-frame clones, though not all of them. The table lists around 130,000 clones, around 77% of them singletons. The receptor comes from a human donor in a cohort sampled during active COVID-19. Sequencing was done on a sample of peripheral blood. The chain couples TRBV27 to TRBJ2-7; weak D call: TRBD2 (7 bases). The CDR3 DNA sequence: TGTGCCAGCATTCAAAACTGGGGGGGGCCCTACGAGCAGTACTTC. Protein product: CASIQNWGGPYEQYF.